This T cell receptor (beta chain) was identified during a study of shared clonotypes between healthy human individuals. Study-wide points: Rarefaction gave evidence that sorted-subset sequencing remained incomplete despite large depth. Sharing across a few donors was seen in 4% to 5% of naive CD4 clonotypes.

Germline-derived CDR1 and CDR2 are MDHEN and SYDVKM. V was clipped by 6 bases and J by 6 bases, with 11 bases between them. The CDR3 has 12 amino acids. About this clone: Antigen: not known.

Produced via immunoSEQ multiplex PCR; TCRdb's table is partial and in-frame only. The repertoire has some 1,600,000 clones, 98% of them found once; the top ten carry 0.4% to 0.45%. The sample comprised naive CD4+ T cells sorted from blood. Subset reported: CD45RA+ positively selected. The receptor comes from a man in his thirties or forties in good health. The rearrangement joins TRBV28 to TRBJ1-1; D remains ambiguous. CDR3 DNA: TGTGCCAGCAGCCCGACGTACCCTGAAGCTTTCTTT. Its protein is CASSPTYPEAFF. The complete variable domain, with remaining parts taken from reference TRBV28 and TRBJ1-1, reads DVKVTQSSRYLVKRTGEKVFLECVQDMDHENMFWYRQDPGLGLRLIYFSYDVKMKEKGDIPEGYSVSREKKERFSLILESASTNQTSMYLCASSPTYPEAFFGQGTRLTVV.